This T cell receptor beta chain was sequenced in a study of control samples from healthy donors and cancer patients. The table came from immunoSEQ multiplex PCR; TCRdb's copy has only in-frame clones and leaves some out. The data contain tens of thousands of clones, roughly nine tenths of them singletons. J gave up 8 bases and V 4 bases, and 7 bases lay outside the gene matches. Germline CDR1 SGHRS, CDR2 YFSETQ. This CDR3 region has 15 residues. What was sequenced was PBMCs. The rearrangement links TRBV5-1 to TRBJ2-1; 12 nucleotides line up with TRBD1. The source is a man aged 25-45 years with colorectal cancer. CDR3 amino acids: CASSPGTGGLDEQFF. Written as DNA, the CDR3 is TGCGCCAGCAGCCCCGGGACAGGGGGCTTAGATGAGCAGTTCTTC.